This T cell receptor beta chain was sequenced in a study of CD8 T cells in ankylosing spondylitis. Broader study findings: Clones tied to disease were said to be significantly enriched in matched ankylosing spondylitis synovial fluid.

Comments on this clonotype: Its cognate antigen is unknown.

TCRdb re-called the 5' RACE reads through MiXCR, storing one row per CDR3 protein. The repertoire has just under 350,000 distinct CDR3 sequences, roughly 14% of them found once; the top ten carry 0.85% to 1.4%. V was pared by 6 bases and J by 0 bases, with 13 bases between. Germline CDR1 reads ENHRY; CDR2 reads SYGVKD. The CDR3 has 15 amino acids. Sequencing was carried out using blood, either unsorted or a sorted T cell fraction (not recorded which). This TCR came from a male donor with ankylosing spondylitis or in good health (not recorded which). This chain joins TRBV10-3 and TRBJ2-3; the D gene is possibly TRBD1 (6 bases). In DNA, the CDR3 is TGTGCCATCAGGAGAACGGACAGCAGCACAGATACGCAGTATTTT. Amino acids: CAIRRTDSSTDTQYF.